This entry lists 12 T cell receptor beta chains sequenced from one sample in a study of response to subunit inactivated influenza vaccine. MiXCR, applied by TCRdb to the RT-PCR reads, yields one record per CDR3 protein. Of 800,000 to 1,000,000 distinct CDR3 sequences in the sample, 21% are singletons; the top ten hold roughly a tenth. The sample consisted of PBMCs from blood, taken 4 to 6 days after vaccination. These receptors originate from a man aged 50-59 years who received an inactivated influenza vaccine.

The chain carries TRBV2 and TRBJ2-1; 8 bases are shared with TRBD2. V dropped 1 base and J dropped 8; count of bases not matched to a gene: 13. The germline V gene has CDR1 SNHLY and CDR2 FYNNEI. The CDR3 spans 17 residues. The CDR3 is CASSEDLLAEGVDEQFF. CDR3 bases: TGTGCCAGCAGTGAAGATTTACTAGCGGAGGGGGTCGATGAGCAGTTCTTC.

This clonotype appeared a few times. This chain connects TRBV21-1 to TRBJ2-5; the table's D call of TRBD2 was not tested on the DNA. TRBV21-1 is a pseudogene. The CDR3 covers 15 residues. The CDR3, as DNA: TGTGCCAGCAGCAAAGAAGCGGGGGGACAAGAGACCCAGTACTTC. Amino acid sequence: CASSKEAGGQETQYF.

Comment on this clonotype: A much more abundant neighbour one base away suggests this may be a read error. V usage is TRBV20-1 and J usage is TRBJ2-5, with 11 bases fitting TRBD1. Germline V CDR1 and CDR2: DFQATT, SNEGSKA (reference sequence). With 5 bases clipped from V and 9 bases from J, the junction kept 14 bases outside the gene matches. The CDR3 sequence is 15 residues long. The CDR3 reads CSAHAGTGGPTSQYF. As DNA, the CDR3 is TGCAGTGCTCACGCGGGGACAGGGGGGCCAACGTCCCAGTACTTC.

The chain is built from TRBV6-1 and TRBJ1-6; 12 bases agree with TRBD1. Per the germline V gene, CDR1 is MNHNS and CDR2 is SASEGT. CDR3 length equals 16 residues. The J segment lost 10 bases and the V segment lost 6 bases, leaving 10 bases of the junction unmatched. In DNA, the CDR3 is TGTGCCAGCAGACAACCGGGACAGGGGGCTTGGTCACCCCTCCACTTT. Protein: CASRQPGQGAWSPLHF.

V gene TRBV15 combines with J gene TRBJ2-2; D remains ambiguous. CDR3 length: 15 amino acids. CDR1 is LNHNV and CDR2 is YYDKDF in the germline V gene (reference sequence). The V end lost 1 base, the J end lost 1 base, and 7 bases lay between the germline ends. CDR3 amino acids: CATSRAKGNTGELFF. CDR3 DNA: TGTGCCACCAGCAGAGCGAAGGGGAACACCGGGGAGCTGTTTTTT.

The J gene is TRBJ2-2, the V gene TRBV5-1, with D possibly matching TRBD2 (7 bases). The CDR3 has 15 amino acids. The germline CDR1 and CDR2 sequences are SGHRS and YFSETQ. Trimming stripped 2 bases from V and 7 bases from J, with 15 bases between. The CDR3 nucleotides read TGCGCCAGCAGCTTTACCGGGGGGCGTGACGGGGAGCTGTTTTTT. As protein: CASSFTGGRDGELFF.

Ten or more counts support this clonotype. The chain has TRBV7-2 and TRBJ2-2; D is uncertain. The V and J ends lost 1 base and 4 bases respectively, with 7 bases between them. Germline V gene sequence: CDR1 SGHTA, CDR2 FQGNSA. The CDR3 has 14 residues. The CDR3 reads CASSLGHSTGELFF. The CDR3 DNA sequence: TGTGCCAGCAGCTTAGGACACTCCACCGGGGAGCTGTTTTTT.

This clonotype has a handful of counts. The chain is built from TRBV4-3 and TRBJ2-6; D uncertain. The V and J ends lost 8 bases and 0 bases respectively, with 8 bases between them. CDR3 length equals 14 residues. From germline, CDR1 is LGHNA and CDR2 YSLEER. CDR3 sequence: CASGDVSGANVLTF. Here the CDR3 DNA reads TGCGCCAGCGGTGACGTCTCTGGGGCCAACGTCCTGACTTTC.

There are a few counts of this clonotype. This sequence joins TRBV4-2 and TRBJ2-1, with 10 bases aligning to TRBD2. V lost 2 bases and J lost 2; bases outside the gene matches: 3. This CDR3 has 16 residues. Germline CDR1 is LGHNA and CDR2 is YNFKEQ. The CDR3 nucleotides read TGTGCCAGCAGCCAAAGGACTAGCGGAGCCTACAATGAGCAGTTCTTC. Translation gives CASSQRTSGAYNEQFF.

The rearrangement uses TRBV4-3 and TRBJ2-6, with 9 bases lining up with TRBD1. This CDR3 has 18 residues. The germline V gene encodes CDR1 LGHNA and CDR2 YSLEER. With 1 base clipped from V and 0 bases from J, the junction kept 4 bases outside the gene matches. The CDR3 is CASSQVGQGFSGANVLTF. CDR3 in DNA: TGCGCCAGCAGCCAAGTCGGACAGGGGTTCTCTGGGGCCAACGTCCTGACTTTC.

The V call is TRBV20-1, the J call TRBJ2-2; 12 positions agree with TRBD1. There are 14 residues in the CDR3. Germline V gives CDR1 DFQATT, CDR2 SNEGSKA (reference sequence). Unmatched junction bases numbered 5, after V lost 6 bases and J lost 6 bases. Here the CDR3 reads CSAGGQGASGELFF. The CDR3, as DNA: TGCAGTGCGGGGGGACAGGGGGCCTCCGGGGAGCTGTTTTTT.

This clonotype has only a few counts. J is TRBJ1-2 and V is TRBV6-6; 10 bases are a match to TRBD1. V dropped 6 bases and J dropped 6; count of bases not matched to a gene: 4. The V gene's germline CDR1 is MNHNY and CDR2 SVGAGI (reference sequence). The CDR3 spans 13 residues. In DNA, the CDR3 is TGTGCCAGCAGGACGGGACAGGGGAATGGCTACACCTTC. Translated, it gives CASRTGQGNGYTF.